The present entry profiles one T cell receptor beta chain with its context. What it binds is unknown. This entry belongs to a study of cytomegalovirus exposure and HLA in healthy donors. Notes on the study in general: The study put under 200 TCR beta chains on its list as cytomegalovirus-associated.

The CDR3 covers 13 residues. The V segment lost 6 bases and the J segment 9 bases; nucleotides outside the gene matches: 8. Germline-derived CDR1 and CDR2 are MNHEY and SMNVEV (reference sequence). Vbeta (60) and Jbeta (13) primers were used in the PCR. Profiled with immunoSEQ multiplex PCR; TCRdb holds only in-frame clones, not every one. The table lists around 140,000 clones, roughly 78% of them singletons. The chain employs TRBV27 and TRBJ1-2, with TRBD1 matching 9 bases. Input material: PBMCs. This clonotype was obtained from a female donor in good health and CMV-seronegative. CDR3 region: CASRLTGGARYTF. In DNA, the CDR3 is TGTGCCAGCAGACTTACAGGGGGCGCGCGCTACACCTTC.